The 31 T cell receptor beta chains below come from one sample, sequenced in a study of CD8 T cells in ankylosing spondylitis. One entry per CDR3 protein results from TCRdb running MiXCR on the 5' RACE reads. Among 250,000 to 400,000 distinct CDR3 sequences listed, around 10% were seen once. The specimen was blood, either unsorted or a sorted T cell fraction (not recorded which). These receptors came from a female donor with ankylosing spondylitis or in good health (not recorded which).

V is TRBV11-1 and J is TRBJ2-3; 7 nucleotides line up with TRBD2. The J segment lost 3 bases and the V segment lost 5 bases, leaving 17 bases of the junction unmatched. This CDR3 has 18 amino acids. The germline CDR1 and CDR2 sequences are SGHAT and FQDESV (reference sequence). CDR3 nucleotide sequence: TGTGCCAGCAGCCCCCTCTTGATGGCGGGAGTCGGGACAGATACGCAGTATTTT. Residues: CASSPLLMAGVGTDTQYF.

The V and J genes are TRBV4-3 and TRBJ2-2, with D tentatively TRBD1 or TRBD2 (5 bases each). Trimming took off 4 bases at V and 6 bases at J, with 12 bases between the two ends. Looked up from germline, CDR1 is LGHNA and CDR2 is YSLEER. The CDR3 covers 14 residues. The CDR3 DNA is TGCGCCAGCAGCCTGGGGTGGGACGCCGGGGAGCTGTTTTTT. This translates into CASSLGWDAGELFF.

This clonotype was recorded many times. The rearrangement links TRBV29-1 to TRBJ2-1; TRBD1 matches 7 bases. V was clipped by 7 bases and J by 1 base; unmatched bases: 10. The V gene's germline CDR1 is SQVTM and CDR2 ANQGSEA. The CDR3 runs 15 residues. CDR3 sequence (DNA): TGCAGCGGTTACGGGACAGAGTTATCCTACAATGAGCAGTTCTTC. Its translation is CSGYGTELSYNEQFF.

This clonotype has a handful of counts. The chain employs TRBV5-1 and TRBJ2-3; TRBD2 matches 11 bases. V shed 4 bases and J 1 base; nucleotides not matched to a gene: 8. This CDR3 has 17 residues. CDR1 SGHRS and CDR2 YFSETQ come from the germline V gene. The CDR3 DNA reads TGCGCCAGCAGCCCCCGGCCTAGCGGGGGGCGCACAGATACGCAGTATTTT. Its translation is CASSPRPSGGRTDTQYF.

This clonotype was counted at least ten times. The chain joins TRBV3-1 to TRBJ2-2; a weak D match, TRBD1 (6 bases). CDR3 length equals 13 residues. Germline V lookup: CDR1 LGHDT, CDR2 YNNKEL (reference sequence). The V and J ends lost 4 bases and 7 bases respectively, with 10 bases between them. DNA of the CDR3: TGTGCCAGCAGCCCGGGGACACTCGGGGAGCTGTTTTTT. Amino acid sequence: CASSPGTLGELFF.

This clonotype has a count of ten or more. This sequence joins TRBV20-1 and TRBJ2-2, with 7 bases aligning to TRBD1. CDR1 and CDR2 from the germline V gene are DFQATT and SNEGSKA (reference sequence). The CDR3 has 15 amino acids. V dropped 5 bases and J dropped 3; count of bases not matched to a gene: 9. The CDR3: CSAPRQGAYTGELFF. CDR3 DNA: TGCAGTGCTCCGCGACAGGGCGCGTACACCGGGGAGCTGTTTTTT.

This clonotype was found many times. This rearrangement joins TRBV20-1 to TRBJ2-3; perhaps TRBD2 as D (6 bases). V lost 6 bases and J lost 8, with 18 bases in between. The CDR3 runs 13 residues. Germline loops: CDR1 DFQATT, CDR2 SNEGSKA (reference sequence). In DNA, the CDR3 is TGCAGTGCCCCTGGGACTGCGGAAGGTACGCAGTATTTT. It specifies CSAPGTAEGTQYF.

This clonotype was recorded at least ten times. The DNA of the CDR3 is TGCGCCACCTCCGGGACTAGCGGGGGGAATGAGCAGTTCTTC. Residues: CATSGTSGGNEQFF. V and J are TRBV5-1 and TRBJ2-1; 15 positions match TRBD2. Germline V gene lookup returns CDR1 SGHRS and CDR2 YFSETQ. V lost 9 bases to trimming and J lost 7 bases; unmatched junction nucleotides: 5. CDR3 length equals 14 residues.

This clonotype appeared many times. The CDR3 DNA follows: TGTGCCAGCAGCCCTCTTAAGGCCACTGAAGCTTTCTTT. As protein: CASSPLKATEAFF. The chain uses TRBV7-6 and TRBJ1-1, with D hard to call. CDR3 length: 13 residues. Germline V lookup: CDR1 SGHVS, CDR2 FNYEAQ. The V and J ends lost 5 bases and 4 bases respectively, with 11 bases between them.

This clonotype was recorded many times. Here the CDR3 reads CASSDSKSVDEQFF. As DNA, the CDR3 is TGTGCCAGCAGTGACTCGAAATCAGTGGATGAGCAGTTCTTC. The chain combines TRBV6-4 with TRBJ2-1; D remains ambiguous. The CDR3 loop spans 14 amino acids. V gave up 0 bases and J gave up 8 bases, with 11 bases separating them. CDR1 and CDR2 (germline): MRHNA, SNTAGT.

This clonotype was seen repeatedly, ten times or more. The chain recombines TRBV5-6 with TRBJ2-1, with 9 bases fitting TRBD2. V dropped 4 bases and J dropped 7; count of bases not matched to a gene: 9. The CDR3 is 15 residues long. Looked up from germline, CDR1 is SGHDT and CDR2 is YYEEEE. The CDR3 DNA reads as TGTGCCAGCAGCGAGCTTAGCGGGAGCGGGAATGAGCAGTTCTTC. It yields the protein CASSELSGSGNEQFF.

Only a few counts were recorded for this clonotype. The chain recombines TRBV18 with TRBJ2-6; D may correspond to TRBD1 or TRBD2 (5 bases each). Trimming took 5 bases from V and 11 from J, leaving 10 bases between them. CDR1 is KGHSH, CDR2 LQKENI, per germline. CDR3 length: 12 amino acids. The CDR3 DNA sequence: TGTGCCAGCTCAAAACAGGAGGACGTCCTGACTTTC. Translating gives CASSKQEDVLTF. Variable domain in full (rest from reference TRBV18 and TRBJ2-6): NAGVMQNPRHLVRRRGQEARLRCSPMKGHSHVYWYRQLPEEGLKFMVYLQKENIIDESGMPKERFSAEFPKEGPSILRIQQVVRGDSAAYFCASSKQEDVLTFGAGSRLTVL.

This clonotype occurred many times. The V gene is TRBV12-3 or TRBV12-4, the J gene TRBJ1-3; 8 nucleotides align to TRBD1. V was clipped by 5 bases and J by 4 bases; unmatched bases: 10. The CDR3 loop spans 16 amino acids. CDR3 coding DNA: TGTGCCAGCAGTCCCTCTACAGGGGGATTAGGAAACACCATATATTTT. Encoded protein: CASSPSTGGLGNTIYF.

This clonotype showed up many times. The V call is TRBV6-5, the J call TRBJ1-4, with D uncertain. Germline V lookup: CDR1 MNHEY, CDR2 SVGAGI. CDR3 length: 11 residues. V lost 6 bases, J lost 11 bases, and 10 bases lay in between. The CDR3 sequence: CASRAGRKLFF. The CDR3 DNA is TGTGCCAGCAGAGCCGGGAGGAAACTGTTTTTT.

This clonotype came up a few times. This chain connects TRBV27 to TRBJ1-1, with D possibly matching TRBD1 (6 bases). Trimming left V 3 bases short and J 5 bases short, with 10 bases between. CDR1 and CDR2 (germline): MNHEY, SMNVEV (reference sequence). The CDR3 is made up of 13 amino acids. CDR3 amino acids: CASSLGAITEAFF. The CDR3 DNA reads TGTGCCAGCAGTTTGGGGGCGATTACTGAAGCTTTCTTT.

A word on this clonotype: A much more abundant neighbour one base away suggests this may be a read error. The V gene is TRBV28, the J gene TRBJ2-3; D is perhaps TRBD2 (5 bases). The CDR3 is 12 amino acids. From germline, CDR1 is MDHEN and CDR2 SYDVKM. In DNA form, the CDR3 reads TGTGCCAGCGCCCCGGGGTATGATACGCAGTCTTTT. Its protein product is CASAPGYDTQSF. Supplemented by reference TRBV28 and TRBJ2-3, the full variable domain reads DVKVTQSSRYLVKRTGEKVFLECVQDMDHENMFWYRQDPGLGLRLIYFSYDVKMKEKGDIPEGYSVSREKKERFSLILESASTNQTSMYLCASAPGYDTQSFGPGTRLTVL.

This clonotype appeared many times. The V and J genes are TRBV28 and TRBJ1-2, with a weak D call TRBD1 (5 bases). The germline V gene encodes CDR1 MDHEN and CDR2 SYDVKM. The V and J ends lost 11 bases and 4 bases respectively, with 14 bases between them. The CDR3 spans 12 residues. CDR3 bases: TGTGCCTGCGGGGCAACTTCCTATGGCTACACCTTC. Amino acid sequence: CACGATSYGYTF.

This clonotype was counted ten times or more. The gene calls are TRBV20-1 and TRBJ1-2, with 8 bases lining up with TRBD1. Germline lookup yields CDR1 DFQATT and CDR2 SNEGSKA (reference sequence). V lost 0 bases to trimming and J lost 7 bases; unmatched junction nucleotides: 4. The length of the CDR3 is 13 residues. As DNA, the CDR3 is TGCAGTGCTAGAGACGGGACAGGCCTTGGCTACACCTTC. It translates to CSARDGTGLGYTF.

This clonotype showed up many times. The V call is TRBV5-1, the J call TRBJ2-7, with a tentative D call TRBD2 (5 bases). CDR1 and CDR2 (germline): SGHRS, YFSETQ. V lost 0 bases to trimming and J lost 3 bases, with 10 bases between them. This CDR3 comprises 14 residues. This CDR3 reads CASSLVRVDYEQYF. The CDR3 bases are TGCGCCAGCAGCTTGGTGCGGGTGGACTACGAGCAGTACTTC.

This clonotype was counted at least ten times. The chain has TRBV4-1 and TRBJ2-3; weak D call: TRBD1 (7 bases). The germline gives CDR1 MGHRA, CDR2 YSYEKL. Trimming pared 0 bases from V and 3 bases from J, leaving 13 bases between. CDR3 length equals 16 residues. CDR3 sequence reads: CASSQEGGQRTDTQYF. The CDR3 bases are TGCGCCAGCAGCCAAGAGGGGGGACAGCGGACAGATACGCAGTATTTT.

The table lists this clonotype with many counts. The chain is built from TRBV28 and TRBJ1-2; 10 nucleotides match TRBD1. The germline gives CDR1 MDHEN, CDR2 SYDVKM. The CDR3 loop spans 16 amino acids. Trimming removed 4 bases from V and 2 bases from J; junction bases left unmatched: 7. The CDR3 loop is CASSSPGQGKNYGYTF. The CDR3 nucleotides read TGTGCCAGCAGTTCCCCGGGACAGGGGAAGAACTATGGCTACACCTTC.

This clonotype has a handful of counts. CDR3 coding DNA: TGTGCCAGTTCAGAAGCTTTTGGCTACACCTTC. The encoded protein is CASSEAFGYTF. The rearrangement links TRBV3-1 to TRBJ1-2, with D unresolved. V gave up 9 bases and J gave up 7 bases, with 12 bases separating them. The CDR3 loop spans 11 amino acids. Germline loops: CDR1 LGHDT, CDR2 YNNKEL (reference sequence).

To note about this clonotype: One junction end disagrees with the germline gene, perhaps due to a read error. This chain links TRBV20-1 with TRBJ1-1; 7 nucleotides align to TRBD1. Looked up from germline, CDR1 is DFQATT and CDR2 is SNEGSKA (reference sequence). This CDR3 has 17 amino acids. CDR3 region: CCARTGGGGQRMPEAFF. The CDR3, as DNA: TGCTGTGCTAGAACCGGGGGCGGGGGACAGCGAATGCCTGAAGCTTTCTTT.

This clonotype has a single count. The chain is built from TRBV5-1 and TRBJ1-2, with D possibly TRBD1 on 5 matching bases. V dropped 4 bases and J dropped 5 bases, with 18 bases sitting between them. The V gene's germline CDR1 is SGHRS and CDR2 YFSETQ. This CDR3 is built from 15 residues. The CDR3 loop is CASSAVGRAHYGYTF. The CDR3 nucleotides read TGCGCCAGCAGCGCTGTGGGCAGGGCCCATTATGGCTACACCTTC.

This clonotype was counted only a few times. The CDR3, as DNA: TGTGCCAGCGGACCGCCGGAGGCGGGAGGCACCGGGGAGCTGTTTTTT. It codes for CASGPPEAGGTGELFF. The chain joins TRBV28 to TRBJ2-2; 8 nucleotides align to TRBD2. The length of the CDR3 is 16 residues. Germline V gene lookup returns CDR1 MDHEN and CDR2 SYDVKM. V dropped 8 bases and J dropped 4; count of bases not matched to a gene: 12.

The sample holds many counts of this clonotype. CDR3 amino acids: CASSLSAGKSRQEAYEQYF. The CDR3 region has the DNA TGTGCCAGCAGCCTGAGCGCGGGTAAGTCTCGACAGGAAGCCTACGAGCAGTACTTC. This chain links TRBV4-2 with TRBJ2-7; D might be TRBD1 (6 bases). V gave up 4 bases and J gave up 2 bases, with 27 bases separating them. The CDR3 loop spans 19 amino acids. Looked up from germline, CDR1 is LGHNA and CDR2 is YNFKEQ.

V gene TRBV5-1 combines with J gene TRBJ2-4; TRBD2 aligns across 9 bases. The CDR3 consists of 17 residues. Germline trimming cut 0 bases from V and 5 bases from J; bases unmatched to any gene: 9. CDR1 SGHRS and CDR2 YFSETQ come from the germline V gene. This CDR3 reads CASSLALAGGPQNIQYF. Here the CDR3 DNA reads TGCGCCAGCAGCTTGGCCCTCGCGGGGGGGCCACAAAACATTCAGTACTTC.

Many counts were recorded for this clonotype. J is TRBJ2-7 and V is TRBV12-3 or TRBV12-4; TRBD2 agrees at 10 bases. The CDR3 sequence is 15 residues long. Losses at the gene ends were 1 base for V and 5 bases for J; bases not matched to a gene: 5. CDR3 in DNA: TGTGCCAGCAGTTTAGGGGGGACTAGCGTAAACGAGCAGTACTTC. Translation gives CASSLGGTSVNEQYF.

The V and J genes are TRBV5-5 and TRBJ2-7, with no clear D. The CDR3 runs 14 residues. Per the germline V gene, CDR1 is SGHKS and CDR2 is YYEKEE (reference sequence). Trimming removed 4 bases at V and 4 bases at J, with 15 bases between. In DNA, the CDR3 is TGTGCCAGCAGCCCGGGCTATGGGGTTTACGAGCAGTACTTC. Protein: CASSPGYGVYEQYF. Filled out from reference TRBV5-5 and TRBJ2-7, the complete variable domain reads DAGVTQSPTHLIKTRGQQVTLRCSPISGHKSVSWYQQVLGQGPQFIFQYYEKEERGRGNFPDRFSARQFPNYSSELNVNALLLGDSALYLCASSPGYGVYEQYFGPGTRLTVT.

The table lists this clonotype with many counts. J is TRBJ2-3 and V is TRBV20-1; a weak D match, TRBD2 (6 bases). Germline CDR1 DFQATT, CDR2 SNEGSKA (reference sequence). Deletions cut 0 bases from V and 4 bases from J, with 14 bases between. This CDR3 has 15 residues. The CDR3 DNA is TGCAGTGCTAGAGATTCGGCCGGGAGCGCAGATACGCAGTATTTT. This translates into CSARDSAGSADTQYF.

This clonotype was found many times. The chain couples TRBV10-3 to TRBJ1-5; D not resolved. The CDR3 consists of 13 residues. Germline loops: CDR1 ENHRY, CDR2 SYGVKD. V shed 7 bases and J shed 6 bases, with 13 bases lying between them. This chain's CDR3 is CAINDNLGQPQHF. As DNA, the CDR3 is TGTGCCATCAACGACAATTTGGGTCAGCCCCAGCATTTT.